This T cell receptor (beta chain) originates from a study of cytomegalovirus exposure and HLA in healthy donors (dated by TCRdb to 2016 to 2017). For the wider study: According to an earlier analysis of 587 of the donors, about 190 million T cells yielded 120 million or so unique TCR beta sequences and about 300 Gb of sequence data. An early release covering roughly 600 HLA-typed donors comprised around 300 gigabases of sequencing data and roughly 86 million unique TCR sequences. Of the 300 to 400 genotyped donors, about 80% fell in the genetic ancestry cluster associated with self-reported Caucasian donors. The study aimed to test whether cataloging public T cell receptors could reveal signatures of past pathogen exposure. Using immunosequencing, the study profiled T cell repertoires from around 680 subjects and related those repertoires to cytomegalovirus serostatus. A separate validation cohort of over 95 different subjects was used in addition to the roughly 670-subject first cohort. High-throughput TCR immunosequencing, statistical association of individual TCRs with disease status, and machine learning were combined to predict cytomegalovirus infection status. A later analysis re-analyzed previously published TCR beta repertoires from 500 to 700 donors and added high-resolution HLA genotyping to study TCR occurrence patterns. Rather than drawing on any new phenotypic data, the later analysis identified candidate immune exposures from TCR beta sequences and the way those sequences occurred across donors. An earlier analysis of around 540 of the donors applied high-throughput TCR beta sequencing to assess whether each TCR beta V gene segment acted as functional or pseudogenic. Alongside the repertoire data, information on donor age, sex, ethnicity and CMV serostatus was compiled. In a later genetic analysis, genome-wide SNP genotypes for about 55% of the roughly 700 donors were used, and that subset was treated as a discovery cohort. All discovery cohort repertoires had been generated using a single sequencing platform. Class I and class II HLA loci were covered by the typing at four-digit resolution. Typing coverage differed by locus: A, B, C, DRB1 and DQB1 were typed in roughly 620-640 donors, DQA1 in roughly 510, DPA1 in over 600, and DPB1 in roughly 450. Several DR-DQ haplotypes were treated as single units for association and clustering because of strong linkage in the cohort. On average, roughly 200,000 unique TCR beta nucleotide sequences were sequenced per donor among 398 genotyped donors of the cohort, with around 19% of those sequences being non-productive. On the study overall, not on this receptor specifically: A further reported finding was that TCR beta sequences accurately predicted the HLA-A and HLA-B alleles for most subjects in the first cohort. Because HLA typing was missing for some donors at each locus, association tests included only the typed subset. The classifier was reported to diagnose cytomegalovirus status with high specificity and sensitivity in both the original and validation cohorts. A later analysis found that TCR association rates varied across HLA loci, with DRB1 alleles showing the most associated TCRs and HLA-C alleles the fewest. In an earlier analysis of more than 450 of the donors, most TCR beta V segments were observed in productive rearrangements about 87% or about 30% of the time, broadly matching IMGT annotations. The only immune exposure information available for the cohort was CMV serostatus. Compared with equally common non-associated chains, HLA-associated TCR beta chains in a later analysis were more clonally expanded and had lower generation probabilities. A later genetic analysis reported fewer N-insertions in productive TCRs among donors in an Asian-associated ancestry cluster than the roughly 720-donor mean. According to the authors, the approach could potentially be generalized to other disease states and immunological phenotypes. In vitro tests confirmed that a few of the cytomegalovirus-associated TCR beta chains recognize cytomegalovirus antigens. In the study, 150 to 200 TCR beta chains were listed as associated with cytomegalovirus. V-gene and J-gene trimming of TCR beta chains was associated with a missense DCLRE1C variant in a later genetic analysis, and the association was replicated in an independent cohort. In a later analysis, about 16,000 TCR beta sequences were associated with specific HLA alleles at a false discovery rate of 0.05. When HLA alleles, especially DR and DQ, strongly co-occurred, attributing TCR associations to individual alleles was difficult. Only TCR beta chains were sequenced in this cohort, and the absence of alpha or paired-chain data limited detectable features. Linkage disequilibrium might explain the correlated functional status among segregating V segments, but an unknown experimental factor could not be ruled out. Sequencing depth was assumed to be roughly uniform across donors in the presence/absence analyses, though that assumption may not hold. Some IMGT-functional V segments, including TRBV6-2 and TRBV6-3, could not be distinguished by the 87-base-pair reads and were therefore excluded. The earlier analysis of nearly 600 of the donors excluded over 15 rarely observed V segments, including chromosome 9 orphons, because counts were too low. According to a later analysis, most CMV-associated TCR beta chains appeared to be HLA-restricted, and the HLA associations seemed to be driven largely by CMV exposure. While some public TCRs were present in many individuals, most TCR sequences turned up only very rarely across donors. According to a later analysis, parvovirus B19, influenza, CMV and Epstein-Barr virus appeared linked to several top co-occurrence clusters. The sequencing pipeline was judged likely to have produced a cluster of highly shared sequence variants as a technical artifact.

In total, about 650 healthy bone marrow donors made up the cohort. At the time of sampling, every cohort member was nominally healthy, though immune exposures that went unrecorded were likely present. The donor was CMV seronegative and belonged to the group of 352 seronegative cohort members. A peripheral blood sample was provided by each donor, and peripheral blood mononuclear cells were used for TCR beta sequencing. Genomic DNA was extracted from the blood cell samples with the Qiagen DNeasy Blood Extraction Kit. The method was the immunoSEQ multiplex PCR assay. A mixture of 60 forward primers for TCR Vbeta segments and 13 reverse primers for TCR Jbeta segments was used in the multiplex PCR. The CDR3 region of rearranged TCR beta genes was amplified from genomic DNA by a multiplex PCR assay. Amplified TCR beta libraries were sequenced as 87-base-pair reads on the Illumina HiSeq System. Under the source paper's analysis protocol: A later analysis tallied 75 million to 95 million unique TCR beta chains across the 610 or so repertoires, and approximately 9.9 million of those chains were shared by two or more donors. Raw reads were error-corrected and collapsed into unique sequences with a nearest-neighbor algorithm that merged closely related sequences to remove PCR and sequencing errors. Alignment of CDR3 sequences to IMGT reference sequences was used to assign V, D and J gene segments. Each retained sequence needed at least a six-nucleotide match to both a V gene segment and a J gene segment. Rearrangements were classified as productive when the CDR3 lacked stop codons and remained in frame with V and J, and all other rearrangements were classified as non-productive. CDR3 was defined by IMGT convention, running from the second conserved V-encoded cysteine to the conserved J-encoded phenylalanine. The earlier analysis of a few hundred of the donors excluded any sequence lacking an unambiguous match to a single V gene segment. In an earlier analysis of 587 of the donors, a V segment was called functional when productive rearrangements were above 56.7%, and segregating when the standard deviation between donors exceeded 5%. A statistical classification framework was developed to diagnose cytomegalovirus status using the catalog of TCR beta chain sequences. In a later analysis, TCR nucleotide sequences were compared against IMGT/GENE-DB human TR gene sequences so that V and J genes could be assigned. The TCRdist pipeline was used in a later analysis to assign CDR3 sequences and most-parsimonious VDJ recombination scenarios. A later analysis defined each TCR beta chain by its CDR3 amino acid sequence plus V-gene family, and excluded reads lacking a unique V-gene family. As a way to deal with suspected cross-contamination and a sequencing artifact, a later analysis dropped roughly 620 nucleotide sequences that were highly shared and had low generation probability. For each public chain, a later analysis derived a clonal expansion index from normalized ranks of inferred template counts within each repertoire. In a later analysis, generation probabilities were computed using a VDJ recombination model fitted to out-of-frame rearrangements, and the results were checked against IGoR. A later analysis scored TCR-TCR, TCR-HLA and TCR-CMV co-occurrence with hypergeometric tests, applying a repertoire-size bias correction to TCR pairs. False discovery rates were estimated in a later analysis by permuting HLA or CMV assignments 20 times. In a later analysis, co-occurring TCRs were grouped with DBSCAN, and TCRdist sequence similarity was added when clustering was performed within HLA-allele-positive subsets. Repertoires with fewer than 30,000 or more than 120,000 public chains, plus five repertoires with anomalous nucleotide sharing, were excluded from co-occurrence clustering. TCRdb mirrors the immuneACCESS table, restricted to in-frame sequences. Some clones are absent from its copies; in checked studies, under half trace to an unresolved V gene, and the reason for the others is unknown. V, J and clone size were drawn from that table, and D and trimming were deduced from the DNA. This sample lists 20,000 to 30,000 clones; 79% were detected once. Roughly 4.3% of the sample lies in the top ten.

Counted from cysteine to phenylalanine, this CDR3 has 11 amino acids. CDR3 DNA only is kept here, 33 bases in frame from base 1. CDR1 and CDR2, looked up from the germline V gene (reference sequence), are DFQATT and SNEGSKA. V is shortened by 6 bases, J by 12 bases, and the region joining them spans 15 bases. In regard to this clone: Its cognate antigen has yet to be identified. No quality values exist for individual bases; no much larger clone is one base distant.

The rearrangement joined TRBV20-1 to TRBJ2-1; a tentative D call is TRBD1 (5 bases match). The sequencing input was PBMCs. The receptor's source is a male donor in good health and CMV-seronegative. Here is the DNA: TGCAGTGCGTTGTCCCAGGGCTGGCAGTTCTTC. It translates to CSALSQGWQFF.